A single sample gave rise to the 6 T cell receptor beta chains below, sequenced in a study of shared clonotypes between healthy human individuals. Assay used: immunoSEQ multiplex PCR; TCRdb lists only in-frame clones, some missing. The sample records 650,000 to 750,000 clones, 55% to 75% being singletons. Sequencing was performed on memory CD4+ T cells sorted from blood. Subset here: CD45RA-negative fraction. The origin of the receptors is a woman younger than 45 in good health.

This clone was seen more than once but under ten times. The same CDR3 also results from other DNA sequences found in this sample. The chain carries TRBV6-1 and TRBJ2-7; no clear D gene. This CDR3 spans 11 amino acids. V was trimmed by 2 bases and J by 3 bases, leaving 2 bases between them. Germline CDR1 is MNHNS and CDR2 is SASEGT. The CDR3 protein is CASSEIYEQYF. The CDR3 DNA reads as TGTGCCAGCAGTGAAATCTACGAGCAGTACTTC.

The chain uses TRBV6-1 and TRBJ2-3, with 8 bases fitting TRBD2. The J segment lost 6 bases and the V segment lost 5 bases, leaving 10 bases of the junction unmatched. The CDR3 has 15 residues. Germline CDR1 and CDR2: MNHNS and SASEGT. The CDR3 sequence is CASSKVAGSGDTQYF. In DNA form, the CDR3 reads TGTGCCAGCAGTAAAGTAGCGGGATCCGGGGATACGCAGTATTTT.

V gene TRBV18 combines with J gene TRBJ1-1; unclear D gene. V was trimmed by 6 bases and J by 1 base, leaving 15 bases between them. This CDR3 is built from 15 residues. Germline V gene sequence: CDR1 KGHSH, CDR2 LQKENI. CDR3 loop: CASSPRLDRNTEAFF. The CDR3 bases are TGTGCCAGCTCCCCCCGGTTAGACCGGAACACTGAAGCTTTCTTT.

This clone showed up just a few times. This chain connects TRBV6-1 to TRBJ1-1; D may be TRBD1 (6 bases). The CDR3 contains 14 residues. The germline V and J ends were trimmed by 2 bases and 4 bases, with 11 bases remaining between them. Germline-derived CDR1 and CDR2 are MNHNS and SASEGT. CDR3 protein: CASSERGGGTEAFF. The CDR3 bases are TGTGCCAGCAGTGAAAGGGGAGGGGGCACTGAAGCTTTCTTT.

V gene TRBV7-9 combines with J gene TRBJ2-2; TRBD2 agrees at 8 bases. Unmatched junction bases numbered 4, after V lost 4 bases and J lost 6 bases. The CDR3 loop spans 14 amino acids. Germline loops: CDR1 SEHNR, CDR2 FQNEAQ (reference sequence). The CDR3 protein is CASSSPGLAGELFF. The CDR3 DNA follows: TGTGCCAGCAGCTCGCCGGGACTAGCCGGGGAGCTGTTTTTT. Supplemented by reference TRBV7-9 and TRBJ2-2, the full variable domain reads DTGVSQNPRHKITKRGQNVTFRCDPISEHNRLYWYRQTLGQGPEFLTYFQNEAQLEKSRLLSDRFSAERPKGSFSTLEIQRTEQGDSAMYLCASSSPGLAGELFFGEGSRLTVL.

This clone was counted a few times. This rearrangement joins TRBV10-3 to TRBJ2-3, with D hard to call. The CDR3 is 12 amino acids. The germline V and J ends were trimmed by 0 bases and 5 bases, with 3 bases remaining between them. The germline CDR1 and CDR2 sequences are ENHRY and SYGVKD. The CDR3 bases are TGTGCCATCAGTGAGTCGCTAGATACGCAGTATTTT. Its protein is CAISESLDTQYF.